Following are 30 T cell receptor beta chains from one sample sequenced in a study of blood T cell repertoires in COVID-19. Measured with immunoSEQ multiplex PCR; TCRdb has only the in-frame clones, and not every one. The table shows around 300,000 clones, with approximately 88% occurring only once. The sequenced sample consisted of peripheral blood. The origin of the receptors is a woman aged 40 to 55 who had recovered from COVID-19.

To note about this clone: Other DNA sequences within the sample encode an identical CDR3. V and J are TRBV12-3 or TRBV12-4 and TRBJ2-7; 7 positions agree with TRBD2. The CDR3 is made up of 12 amino acids. Trimming at V came to 6 bases and at J to 1 base, leaving 0 bases not matched to a gene. The CDR3 DNA sequence: TGTGCCAGCAGCGGGGGGTCCTACGAGCAGTACTTC. Protein product: CASSGGSYEQYF.

The CDR3 bases are TGTGCTAGTGGGATGCCGCCACATACCTCCGAGCAGTACTTC. Translation gives CASGMPPHTSEQYF. The V call is TRBV12-5, the J call TRBJ2-7; D is uncertain. CDR1 is LGHNT, CDR2 FRNRAP, per germline. V lost 6 bases and J lost 6, with 18 bases in between. The CDR3 extends over 14 amino acids.

V is TRBV29-1 and J is TRBJ1-2; no firm D call. V gave up 4 bases and J gave up 4 bases, with 10 bases separating them. CDR3 length equals 12 residues. CDR1 and CDR2 (germline): SQVTM, ANQGSEA. The CDR3 loop reads CSVVWGAYGYTF. The CDR3 DNA sequence: TGCAGCGTTGTATGGGGAGCCTATGGCTACACCTTC.

V and J are TRBV24-1 and TRBJ2-3; no clear D gene. With 2 bases removed from V and 3 bases from J, the gap between germline ends came to 2 bases. Germline CDR1 is KGHDR and CDR2 is SFDVKD. The CDR3 totals 12 residues. The CDR3 DNA is TGTGCCACCAGTGATTCGACAGATACGCAGTATTTT. It translates to CATSDSTDTQYF.

The chain joins TRBV4-2 to TRBJ2-2, with a weak D call TRBD2 (6 bases). V was pared by 4 bases and J by 2 bases, with 11 bases between. This CDR3 has 15 residues. Germline V gives CDR1 LGHNA, CDR2 YNFKEQ. The CDR3 loop reads CASSPRDSNTGELFF. The CDR3 DNA is TGTGCCAGCAGCCCCCGGGACTCCAACACCGGGGAGCTGTTTTTT.

The DNA of the CDR3 is TGTGCCATCAGTGAGACCGGACAGACAAACACTGAAGCTTTCTTT. It yields the protein CAISETGQTNTEAFF. V usage is TRBV10-3 and J usage is TRBJ1-1; tentative D call: TRBD1 (6 bases). V lost 2 bases to trimming and J lost 2 bases, with 12 bases between them. There are 15 residues in the CDR3. CDR1 and CDR2 (germline): ENHRY, SYGVKD.

The chain joins TRBV27 to TRBJ1-6; D not certain. The germline gives CDR1 MNHEY, CDR2 SMNVEV (reference sequence). The CDR3 is 15 residues long. The V end lost 5 bases, the J end lost 3 bases, and 11 bases lay between the germline ends. CDR3 nucleotides: TGTGCCAGCAGTGCAGACACCTTCTATAATTCACCCCTCCACTTT. Its protein is CASSADTFYNSPLHF.

This clone has a single count. V and J are TRBV18 and TRBJ1-5; 8 bases agree with TRBD1. Germline V gene data show CDR1 as KGHSH and CDR2 as LQKENI. The CDR3 spans 15 residues. V lost 3 bases and J lost 4; bases outside the gene matches: 5. CDR3 sequence: CASSPMGQENQPQHF. The CDR3 bases are TGTGCCAGCTCACCGATGGGACAGGAAAATCAGCCCCAGCATTTT.

V gene TRBV27 combines with J gene TRBJ2-2; perhaps TRBD2 as D (6 bases). V dropped 3 bases and J dropped 4 bases, with 18 bases sitting between them. Germline V gene sequence: CDR1 MNHEY, CDR2 SMNVEV (reference sequence). There are 17 residues in the CDR3. This chain's CDR3 is CASSFSGVSGVTGELFF. In nucleotides, the CDR3 is TGTGCCAGCAGTTTTTCGGGAGTTTCGGGGGTCACCGGGGAGCTGTTTTTT.

This chain uses TRBV6-5 with TRBJ1-2; D is perhaps TRBD1 (5 bases). Germline V CDR1 and CDR2: MNHEY, SVGAGI. The length of the CDR3 is 14 residues. Between the trimmed V and J ends, which lost 6 bases and 1 base, there was a span of 12 bases. CDR3 sequence: CASSKKGHNYGYTF. The CDR3 nucleotides are TGTGCCAGCAGCAAGAAGGGGCATAACTATGGCTACACCTTC.

This clone was observed a handful of times. This sequence joins TRBV9 and TRBJ2-1, with D uncertain. Trimming left V 1 base short and J 6 bases short, with 17 bases between. The V gene's germline CDR1 is SGDLS and CDR2 YYNGEE. This CDR3 has 16 amino acids. CDR3 in amino acids: CASSVNSISVFNEQFF. CDR3 in DNA: TGTGCCAGCAGCGTAAACAGCATTTCGGTATTCAATGAGCAGTTCTTC. The variable domain in full, with the rest retrieved from reference TRBV9 and TRBJ2-1, is DSGVTQTPKHLITATGQRVTLRCSPRSGDLSVYWYQQSLDQGLQFLIQYYNGEERAKGNILERFSAQQFPDLHSELNLSSLELGDSALYFCASSVNSISVFNEQFFGPGTRLTVL.

V usage is TRBV9 and J usage is TRBJ2-1, with 14 bases aligning to TRBD2. V lost 4 bases, J lost 3 bases, and 3 bases stayed unmatched. Germline CDR1 is SGDLS and CDR2 is YYNGEE. The CDR3 spans 16 residues. The CDR3 nucleotides read TGTGCCAGCAGCTTCGGGACTAGCGGGAGCTACAATGAGCAGTTCTTC. Protein product: CASSFGTSGSYNEQFF.

The chain has TRBV30 and TRBJ1-1, with D hard to call. The germline V gene encodes CDR1 GTSNPN and CDR2 SVGIG (reference sequence). V was cut by 0 bases and J by 8 bases, with 7 bases left in between. CDR3 length: 11 residues. The CDR3 DNA sequence: TGTGCCTGGAGTGTAGAGGCAGAAGCTTTCTTT. Residues: CAWSVEAEAFF. The variable domain in full, completed from reference TRBV30 and TRBJ1-1, reads SQTIHQWPATLVQPVGSPLSLECTVEGTSNPNLYWYRQAAGRGLQLLFYSVGIGQISSEVPQNLSASRPQDRQFILSSKKLLLSDSGFYLCAWSVEAEAFFGQGTRLTVV.

The CDR3 region has the DNA TGTGCCAGCACGCCTCGCCCCGGCTATGGCTACACCTTC. Residues: CASTPRPGYGYTF. The chain couples TRBV7-9 to TRBJ1-2; D is unresolved. V lost 7 bases and J 4 bases, leaving 13 bases between the germline ends. Germline loops: CDR1 SEHNR, CDR2 FQNEAQ (reference sequence). This CDR3 comprises 13 residues. Drawing the rest from reference TRBV7-9 and TRBJ1-2, the complete variable domain is DTGVSQNPRHKITKRGQNVTFRCDPISEHNRLYWYRQTLGQGPEFLTYFQNEAQLEKSRLLSDRFSAERPKGSFSTLEIQRTEQGDSAMYLCASTPRPGYGYTFGSGTRLTVV.

V gene TRBV6-6 combines with J gene TRBJ2-7; 10 positions match TRBD1. The V segment lost 9 bases and the J segment 5 bases; nucleotides outside the gene matches: 10. The CDR3 sequence is 14 residues long. CDR1 MNHNY and CDR2 SVGAGI come from the germline V gene (reference sequence). The CDR3 reads CASQKPGQGNEQYF. The CDR3 nucleotides read TGTGCCAGTCAAAAACCGGGACAGGGGAACGAGCAGTACTTC.

The chain joins TRBV3-1 (or the pseudogene TRBV3-2) to TRBJ2-7; 9 bases map to TRBD2. Germline V lookup: CDR1 LGHDT, CDR2 YNNKEL (reference sequence). Trimming cost V 4 bases and J 6 bases; bases outside gene matches: 10. CDR3 length: 15 residues. The chain's CDR3 is CASSRGLALIPEQYF. CDR3 coding DNA: TGTGCCAGCAGCCGAGGACTAGCGCTCATCCCCGAGCAGTACTTC.

The chain uses TRBV5-1 and TRBJ2-7, with TRBD1 matching over 7 bases. The germline gives CDR1 SGHRS, CDR2 YFSETQ. CDR3 size: 14 residues. Losses at the gene ends were 3 bases for V and 3 bases for J; bases not matched to a gene: 6. CDR3 sequence: CASSSKTGSYEQYF. As DNA, the CDR3 is TGCGCCAGCAGCTCCAAGACAGGGAGCTACGAGCAGTACTTC.

The CDR3 DNA sequence: TGTGCCAGCGGGAGCACAGGGACAGGGGGAGGCACTGAAGCTTTCTTT. Its translation: CASGSTGTGGGTEAFF. The rearrangement uses TRBV25-1 and TRBJ1-1; the match to TRBD1 covers 11 bases. CDR1 and CDR2 (germline): MGHDK, SYGVNS. There are 16 residues in the CDR3. V lost 8 bases, J lost 4 bases, and 12 bases stayed unmatched.

This chain uses TRBV2 with TRBJ2-6, with a weak D call TRBD1 (5 bases). V lost 4 bases and J 2 bases, leaving 12 bases between the germline ends. The CDR3 is 16 residues long. CDR1 is SNHLY and CDR2 is FYNNEI in the germline V gene. This CDR3 reads CASSGQSAAGANVLTF. DNA for the CDR3: TGTGCCAGCAGTGGACAGTCGGCGGCTGGGGCCAACGTCCTGACTTTC.

The CDR3 reads CASSYTLLWAFF. The CDR3 nucleotides are TGTGCCAGCAGTTACACCCTACTGTGGGCTTTCTTT. The chain couples TRBV6-2 or TRBV6-3 to TRBJ1-1; D gene uncertain. Germline loops: CDR1 MNHEY, CDR2 SVGEGT. Trimming cost V 2 bases and J 11 bases, with 12 bases left between them. The CDR3 covers 12 residues.

This sequence joins TRBV27 and TRBJ2-5; 13 bases are shared with TRBD2. The V segment lost 4 bases and the J segment 2 bases; nucleotides outside the gene matches: 7. The CDR3 is 17 residues long. The germline CDR1 and CDR2 sequences are MNHEY and SMNVEV (reference sequence). CDR3 in DNA: TGTGCCAGCAGTTCTTGGACTAGCGGGAGTTTTCAAGAGACCCAGTACTTC. It specifies CASSSWTSGSFQETQYF.

The J gene is TRBJ1-5, the V gene TRBV6-5; D is uncertain. V shed 6 bases and J shed 0 bases, with 12 bases lying between them. The length of the CDR3 is 15 residues. The germline gives CDR1 MNHEY, CDR2 SVGAGI. DNA for the CDR3: TGTGCCAGCAGAGCAACAGCTTATAGCAATCAGCCCCAGCATTTT. This codes for CASRATAYSNQPQHF.

This chain connects TRBV11-1 to TRBJ2-4; no reliable D call. The V end lost 5 bases, the J end lost 4 bases, and 15 bases lay between the germline ends. The germline V gene has CDR1 SGHAT and CDR2 FQDESV (reference sequence). The CDR3 has 15 residues. The CDR3 coding sequence is TGTGCCAGCAGCCGTTCGGAAGCGAAGAAAAACATTCAGTACTTC. Protein: CASSRSEAKKNIQYF.

This rearrangement joins TRBV10-3 to TRBJ1-2; D unresolved. The CDR3 loop spans 16 amino acids. Trimming pared 0 bases from V and 0 bases from J, leaving 11 bases between. CDR1 and CDR2 from the germline V gene are ENHRY and SYGVKD. CDR3 amino acids: CAISESKLRSNYGYTF. CDR3 DNA sequence: TGTGCCATCAGTGAGTCGAAATTGAGGTCTAACTATGGCTACACCTTC.

This chain links TRBV10-3 with TRBJ2-3; no definite D call. The germline CDR1 and CDR2 sequences are ENHRY and SYGVKD. V was shortened by 3 bases and J by 2 bases, with 6 bases between the two germline ends. The CDR3 has 13 residues. CDR3 nucleotides: TGTGCCATCAGTGAAATCTACACAGATACGCAGTATTTT. It yields the protein CAISEIYTDTQYF.

The table lists this clone with a count of one. The chain links TRBV27 to TRBJ2-3; 12 bases are shared with TRBD2. J lost 4 bases, V lost 5 bases, and 7 bases had no gene match. CDR1 and CDR2 from the germline V gene are MNHEY and SMNVEV (reference sequence). The CDR3 contains 16 residues. The CDR3 loop is CASSPTSGRPPDTQYF. The CDR3 nucleotides read TGTGCCAGCAGTCCGACTAGCGGGAGACCCCCAGATACGCAGTATTTT.

This clone occurred a few times. V is TRBV27 and J is TRBJ2-7; tentatively, D is TRBD1 (5 bases). Trimming removed 6 bases at V and 3 bases at J, with 12 bases between. Germline CDR1 is MNHEY and CDR2 is SMNVEV (reference sequence). The CDR3 consists of 13 residues. CDR3 residues: CASSPFQGYEQYF. In DNA, the CDR3 is TGTGCCAGCAGCCCCTTCCAGGGCTACGAGCAGTACTTC.

The chain employs TRBV30 and TRBJ2-7, with 13 bases fitting TRBD2. The CDR3 length is 15 residues. V trimming: 6 bases; J trimming: 2 bases; junction bases outside the gene matches: 7. Looked up from germline, CDR1 is GTSNPN and CDR2 is SVGIG (reference sequence). CDR3 loop: CACTGTSGNTYEQYF. DNA for the CDR3: TGTGCCTGCACCGGGACTAGCGGGAACACCTACGAGCAGTACTTC. The whole variable domain, remainder taken from reference TRBV30 and TRBJ2-7, is SQTIHQWPATLVQPVGSPLSLECTVEGTSNPNLYWYRQAAGRGLQLLFYSVGIGQISSEVPQNLSASRPQDRQFILSSKKLLLSDSGFYLCACTGTSGNTYEQYFGPGTRLTVT.

CDR3 nucleotides: TGTGCCAGCAGAGACCTAGCGGCCGTAGGGGCGACGACCTACGAGCAGTACTTC. The encoded protein is CASRDLAAVGATTYEQYF. The chain is built from TRBV2 and TRBJ2-7; TRBD2 matches 7 bases. Germline CDR1 is SNHLY and CDR2 is FYNNEI. The CDR3 has 18 amino acids. With 6 bases clipped from V and 2 bases from J, the junction kept 19 bases outside the gene matches.

In its sample, this clone was seen a few times. The chain couples TRBV30 to TRBJ1-2, with a weak D call TRBD1 (5 bases). The V gene lost 1 base and the J gene lost 7 bases, with 16 bases spanning the gap. Germline values: CDR1 GTSNPN, CDR2 SVGIG (reference sequence). This CDR3 contains 14 residues. The DNA for the CDR3 is TGTGCCTGGAGTGCACCCCTGGCAGGGTTTGGCTACACCTTC. Amino acid sequence: CAWSAPLAGFGYTF.